The 7 T cell receptor beta chains in this list originate from one sample, sequenced in a study of T cell responses to AZD1222 COVID-19 vaccine. Measured with immunoSEQ multiplex PCR; TCRdb has only the in-frame clones, and not every one. The sample includes about 260,000 clones, more than 85% of them seen just once. This specimen was peripheral blood, taken on day 0 of AZD1222 vaccination. These TCRs come from an adult in good health.

The V gene is TRBV11-2, the J gene TRBJ1-3; 9 bases fit TRBD1. Losses at the gene ends were 2 bases for V and 4 bases for J; bases not matched to a gene: 6. This CDR3 comprises 16 residues. Germline CDR1 is SGHAT and CDR2 is FQNNGV. The CDR3 spells CASSLWDRASGNTIYF. DNA for the CDR3: TGTGCCAGCAGCTTATGGGACAGGGCCTCGGGAAACACCATATATTTT.

The chain uses TRBV11-3 and TRBJ1-5, with D possibly matching TRBD1 (5 bases). V lost 0 bases and J 0 bases, leaving 9 bases between the germline ends. The CDR3 totals 16 residues. CDR1 SGHNT and CDR2 YENEEA come from the germline V gene. The chain's CDR3 is CASSLDQGHSNQPQHF. The CDR3 DNA reads as TGTGCCAGCAGCTTAGATCAGGGCCATAGCAATCAGCCCCAGCATTTT.

The rearrangement joins TRBV18 to TRBJ1-1, with a weak D call TRBD1 (6 bases). Germline loops: CDR1 KGHSH, CDR2 LQKENI. V was pared by 0 bases and J by 4 bases, with 12 bases between. This CDR3 has 15 amino acids. This CDR3 is CASSPPKGEGTEAFF. CDR3 nucleotides: TGTGCCAGCTCACCACCCAAGGGGGAGGGCACTGAAGCTTTCTTT. Full variable domain (rest looked up from reference TRBV18 and TRBJ1-1): NAGVMQNPRHLVRRRGQEARLRCSPMKGHSHVYWYRQLPEEGLKFMVYLQKENIIDESGMPKERFSAEFPKEGPSILRIQQVVRGDSAAYFCASSPPKGEGTEAFFGQGTRLTVV.

This chain uses TRBV5-1 with TRBJ2-4; D might be TRBD1 (6 bases). The CDR3 has 16 residues. CDR1 SGHRS and CDR2 YFSETQ come from the germline V gene. Trimming stripped 0 bases from V and 3 bases from J, with 13 bases between. CDR3 sequence (DNA): TGCGCCAGCAGCTTGGCTTCAGGGGCTGTCAAAAACATTCAGTACTTC. It translates to CASSLASGAVKNIQYF. The whole variable domain, filled in from reference TRBV5-1 and TRBJ2-4, reads KAGVTQTPRYLIKTRGQQVTLSCSPISGHRSVSWYQQTPGQGLQFLFEYFSETQRNKGNFPGRFSGRQFSNSRSEMNVSTLELGDSALYLCASSLASGAVKNIQYFGAGTRLSVL.

The chain joins TRBV3-1 (or the pseudogene TRBV3-2) to TRBJ2-1, with a weak D call TRBD1 (5 bases). The CDR3 sequence is 13 residues long. Trimming left V 3 bases short and J 5 bases short, with 8 bases between. The germline V gene encodes CDR1 LGHDT and CDR2 YNNKEL (reference sequence). The CDR3 DNA sequence: TGTGCCAGCAGCCAGAACAGGAACAATGAGCAGTTCTTC. This translates into CASSQNRNNEQFF.

V gene TRBV3-1 (or the pseudogene TRBV3-2) combines with J gene TRBJ2-1; a possible D gene is TRBD2 (6 bases). The CDR3 consists of 15 residues. Germline loops: CDR1 LGHDT, CDR2 YNNKEL (reference sequence). V lost 5 bases and J lost 4, with 15 bases in between. CDR3 DNA sequence: TGTGCCAGCAGCTTAACTGGAGGGGATTACAATGAGCAGTTCTTC. Translating it yields CASSLTGGDYNEQFF.

The V and J genes are TRBV12-3 or TRBV12-4 and TRBJ2-7, with a tentative D call TRBD2 (6 bases). The CDR3 consists of 12 residues. Trimming took 3 bases from V and 7 from J, leaving 10 bases between them. CDR3 region: CASSLGAGEQYF. The DNA for the CDR3 is TGTGCCAGCAGTTTGGGAGCGGGTGAGCAGTACTTC.